The 27 T cell receptor beta chains given below trace back to one sample, sequenced in a study of blood T cell repertoires in COVID-19. Sequencing used immunoSEQ multiplex PCR; TCRdb keeps in-frame clones, though not all of them. The sample has under 300,000 clones, 86% seen once; the top ten hold roughly an eighth. Material for sequencing was peripheral blood. The source is a man aged 80 or over with acute or convalescent COVID-19.

This chain connects TRBV4-1 to TRBJ1-2; 7 bases match TRBD1. The CDR3 spans 15 residues. Germline-derived CDR1 and CDR2 are MGHRA and YSYEKL. Germline trimming cut 3 bases from V and 4 bases from J; bases unmatched to any gene: 8. In DNA form, the CDR3 reads TGCGCCAGCAGCCACAGCCCGGGACAGACCTATGGCTACACCTTC. This gives the protein CASSHSPGQTYGYTF.

This clone was detected only a few times. The V call is TRBV6-1, the J call TRBJ1-2; D is ambiguous. The CDR3 length is 13 residues. CDR1 is MNHNS and CDR2 is SASEGT in the germline V gene. Trimming shortened V by 3 bases and J by 8 bases, and 13 bases separated the two germline ends. This CDR3 is CASSDRNLRGYTF. The CDR3 DNA reads TGTGCCAGCAGTGACAGGAACCTGCGCGGCTACACCTTC.

The J gene is TRBJ1-6, the V gene TRBV19, with D perhaps TRBD1 (5 bases). CDR3 length equals 16 residues. The V gene's germline CDR1 is LNHDA and CDR2 SQIVND (reference sequence). The ends were cut back, 5 bases at V and 10 bases at J, with 21 bases in the middle. The CDR3 protein is CASSDVGGRTRSPLHF. The CDR3 coding sequence is TGTGCCAGTAGTGACGTCGGGGGAAGGACCCGCTCACCCCTCCACTTT.

This chain links TRBV28 with TRBJ2-2, with D tentatively TRBD2 (6 bases). The CDR3 has 15 residues. The germline CDR1 and CDR2 sequences are MDHEN and SYDVKM. Between the trimmed V and J ends, which lost 5 bases and 8 bases, there was a span of 18 bases. Written as DNA, the CDR3 is TGTGCCAGCAGTATATCCGGGACTGGGTGGGGGGAGCTGTTTTTT. Translated, it gives CASSISGTGWGELFF. The variable domain in full, with the rest retrieved from reference TRBV28 and TRBJ2-2, is DVKVTQSSRYLVKRTGEKVFLECVQDMDHENMFWYRQDPGLGLRLIYFSYDVKMKEKGDIPEGYSVSREKKERFSLILESASTNQTSMYLCASSISGTGWGELFFGEGSRLTVL.

The J gene is TRBJ2-3, the V gene TRBV5-1, with a possible D match to TRBD2 (6 bases). The length of the CDR3 is 16 residues. Germline assignment: CDR1 SGHRS and CDR2 YFSETQ. Trimming left V 3 bases short and J 0 bases short, with 14 bases between. The chain's CDR3 is CASSSRTTSSTDTQYF. The CDR3 DNA sequence: TGCGCCAGCAGCTCCCGGACTACCTCTAGCACAGATACGCAGTATTTT.

CDR3 in amino acids: CASSEREGANTGELFF. CDR3 sequence (DNA): TGCGCCAGCAGTGAAAGAGAGGGGGCGAACACCGGGGAGCTGTTTTTT. The chain combines TRBV10-2 with TRBJ2-2; D perhaps matches TRBD1 (6 bases). The V and J ends lost 3 bases and 0 bases respectively, with 11 bases between them. The CDR3 consists of 16 residues. Germline assignment: CDR1 WSHSY and CDR2 SAAADI.

V gene TRBV28 combines with J gene TRBJ2-7, with a possible D match to TRBD2 (5 bases). Per the germline V gene, CDR1 is MDHEN and CDR2 is SYDVKM. The V end lost 5 bases, the J end lost 2 bases, and 13 bases lay between the germline ends. The CDR3 length is 14 residues. The CDR3 coding sequence is TGTGCCAGCAGTAGAGGGAACGCCGCCTACGAGCAGTACTTC. It yields the protein CASSRGNAAYEQYF.

This clone was counted between two and nine times. CDR3 coding DNA: TGCGCCAGCAGCTTGTCAGGGGCCGCAGATACGCAGTATTTT. Translation gives CASSLSGAADTQYF. The chain recombines TRBV5-1 with TRBJ2-3; D perhaps matches TRBD1 (6 bases). The V end lost 1 base, the J end lost 4 bases, and 10 bases lay between the germline ends. The CDR3 is 14 residues long. Germline CDR1 SGHRS, CDR2 YFSETQ.

The rearrangement links TRBV6-5 to TRBJ1-5; 11 nucleotides align to TRBD1. This CDR3 is 16 amino acids long. V shed 4 bases, J shed 6 bases, and the junction held 8 bases outside the gene matches. Germline loops: CDR1 MNHEY, CDR2 SVGAGI. The CDR3 DNA is TGTGCCAGCAGTTCCCACCGGGACAGGGGGATTCAGCCCCAGCATTTT. Its protein is CASSSHRDRGIQPQHF.

The chain recombines TRBV28 with TRBJ1-4, with D possibly matching TRBD1 (6 bases). V was clipped by 10 bases and J by 8 bases, with 17 bases between them. Germline CDR1 and CDR2: MDHEN and SYDVKM. CDR3 length: 13 amino acids. The CDR3, as DNA: TGTGCCATCCAAGGGGGTTTAGGAGAAAAACTGTTTTTT. Translated, it gives CAIQGGLGEKLFF.

Only one count was recorded for this clone. This chain joins TRBV7-9 and TRBJ2-2, with 9 bases aligning to TRBD2. The germline CDR1 and CDR2 sequences are SEHNR and FQNEAQ (reference sequence). The CDR3 loop spans 17 amino acids. Trimming removed 7 bases from V and 7 bases from J; junction bases left unmatched: 16. CDR3 coding DNA: TGTGCCAGCAACCCTCTTTGGACTCGCGGGGGGGGCGGGGAGCTGTTTTTT. Amino acid sequence: CASNPLWTRGGGGELFF.

The V gene is TRBV5-1, the J gene TRBJ1-5; weak D call: TRBD1 (5 bases). V lost 2 bases and J lost 8, with 17 bases in between. Germline V gives CDR1 SGHRS, CDR2 YFSETQ. CDR3 length: 15 residues. In DNA form, the CDR3 reads TGCGCCAGCAGCTTAGGCGCAGGGTCTGGGGAGCCCCAGCATTTT. As protein: CASSLGAGSGEPQHF.

The CDR3 region has the DNA TGTGCCAGCTCAGACCGGCTTTCAGGGGAAGCTTTCTTT. Amino acids: CASSDRLSGEAFF. The chain has TRBV19 and TRBJ1-1; the D gene is possibly TRBD1 (5 bases). V shed 9 bases and J shed 8 bases, with 19 bases lying between them. Germline V gene data show CDR1 as LNHDA and CDR2 as SQIVND (reference sequence). The CDR3 sequence is 13 residues long.

The rearrangement links TRBV19 to TRBJ1-5, with a tentative D call TRBD1 (5 bases). The germline V gene encodes CDR1 LNHDA and CDR2 SQIVND (reference sequence). This CDR3 has 17 amino acids. V gave up 5 bases and J gave up 1 base, with 18 bases separating them. Here the CDR3 DNA reads TGTGCCAGTAGTCCGGAATGGGGGGTCTCAAGCAATCAGCCCCAGCATTTT. It specifies CASSPEWGVSSNQPQHF.

The V call is TRBV28, the J call TRBJ2-6; TRBD2 matches at 7 bases. From germline, CDR1 is MDHEN and CDR2 SYDVKM. This CDR3 comprises 21 residues. J lost 0 bases, V lost 6 bases, and 20 bases had no gene match. CDR3 coding DNA: TGTGCCAGCAGCCATGGGCGGGGGAGCACCCTCTCTCTCTCTGGGGCCAACGTCCTGACTTTC. It encodes CASSHGRGSTLSLSGANVLTF.

V usage is TRBV6-5 and J usage is TRBJ1-5, with unresolved D. CDR3 length: 14 residues. Trimming removed 6 bases from V and 4 bases from J, with 13 bases in between. Germline V gives CDR1 MNHEY, CDR2 SVGAGI. In nucleotides, the CDR3 is TGTGCCAGCAGCGGCGAACCCAGGAATCAGCCCCAGCATTTT. Its translation: CASSGEPRNQPQHF.

The chain uses TRBV6-6 and TRBJ1-6, with 10 bases matching TRBD1. CDR1 MNHNY and CDR2 SVGAGI come from the germline V gene (reference sequence). After removal of 4 bases from V and 7 bases from J, the junction contained 4 bases not matched to a gene. The CDR3 loop spans 15 amino acids. The DNA of the CDR3 is TGTGCCAGCAGTTCCCCGGGACAGGGGAATTCACCCCTCCACTTT. Protein product: CASSSPGQGNSPLHF.

The J gene is TRBJ1-1, the V gene TRBV6-5; D ambiguous. Trimming removed 4 bases from V and 0 bases from J, with 6 bases in between. This CDR3 spans 13 amino acids. In germline, CDR1 is MNHEY, CDR2 SVGAGI. The CDR3 here is CASSLTLNTEAFF. DNA for the CDR3: TGTGCCAGCAGTTTAACATTGAACACTGAAGCTTTCTTT.

This clone was recorded a few times. The V call is TRBV29-1, the J call TRBJ1-1; D is ambiguous. The V gene lost 3 bases and the J gene lost 7 bases, with 12 bases spanning the gap. The CDR3 sequence is 12 residues long. The germline gives CDR1 SQVTM, CDR2 ANQGSEA. CDR3 residues: CSVDRLYGEAFF. In nucleotides, the CDR3 is TGCAGCGTTGACAGACTGTACGGTGAAGCTTTCTTT.

V and J are TRBV5-1 and TRBJ2-1; tentatively, D is TRBD2 (7 bases). Germline lookup yields CDR1 SGHRS and CDR2 YFSETQ. V was trimmed by 1 base and J by 0 bases, leaving 11 bases between them. There are 16 residues in the CDR3. CDR3 sequence reads: CASSLRAGASYNEQFF. CDR3 coding DNA: TGCGCCAGCAGCTTGCGTGCGGGGGCCTCCTACAATGAGCAGTTCTTC. Based on the CDR3 plus reference TRBV5-1 and TRBJ2-1, the full variable domain is KAGVTQTPRYLIKTRGQQVTLSCSPISGHRSVSWYQQTPGQGLQFLFEYFSETQRNKGNFPGRFSGRQFSNSRSEMNVSTLELGDSALYLCASSLRAGASYNEQFFGPGTRLTVL.

The chain employs TRBV10-3 and TRBJ2-5; 10 bases are a match to TRBD2. Germline values: CDR1 ENHRY, CDR2 SYGVKD. The CDR3 loop spans 15 amino acids. The ends lost 6 bases at V and 4 bases at J; junction bases unmatched: 8. For the CDR3, the DNA is TGTGCCATCAGCGAGCGGGAGGGCCGGAGAGAGACCCAGTACTTC. Translation: CAISEREGRRETQYF.

This rearrangement joins TRBV9 to TRBJ1-1, with 9 nucleotides matching TRBD1. This CDR3 has 18 residues. Germline assignment: CDR1 SGDLS and CDR2 YYNGEE. With 0 bases clipped from V and 4 bases from J, the junction kept 13 bases outside the gene matches. The CDR3: CASSVGARGQGGVTEAFF. CDR3 in DNA: TGTGCCAGCAGCGTAGGGGCGAGGGGACAGGGAGGGGTCACTGAAGCTTTCTTT.

Concerning this clone: The identical CDR3 is also encoded by other nucleotide sequences in the sample. The chain couples TRBV19 to TRBJ1-5; 10 bases align to TRBD1. Looked up from germline, CDR1 is LNHDA and CDR2 is SQIVND (reference sequence). J lost 7 bases, V lost 5 bases, and 2 bases had no gene match. The CDR3 has 13 residues. The CDR3 here is CASSGTGDQPQHF. The CDR3 nucleotides are TGTGCCAGTAGTGGGACAGGGGACCAGCCCCAGCATTTT. Combining the CDR3 with reference TRBV19 and TRBJ1-5 gives the whole variable domain DGGITQSPKYLFRKEGQNVTLSCEQNLNHDAMYWYRQDPGQGLRLIYYSQIVNDFQKGDIAEGYSVSREKKESFPLTVTSAQKNPTAFYLCASSGTGDQPQHFGDGTRLSIL.

V and J are TRBV5-1 and TRBJ1-1, with TRBD1 identical over 10 bases. Germline V CDR1 and CDR2: SGHRS, YFSETQ. The J segment lost 4 bases and the V segment lost 6 bases, leaving 3 bases of the junction unmatched. This CDR3 has 13 amino acids. Here the CDR3 DNA reads TGCGCCAGCATTCGGGACAGGGGCACTGAAGCTTTCTTT. Its translation is CASIRDRGTEAFF.

This chain connects TRBV18 to TRBJ2-7; 12 nucleotides align to TRBD2. The CDR3 is 14 residues long. With V trimmed by 6 bases and J by 4 bases, 4 bases remained unmatched. Germline CDR1 reads KGHSH; CDR2 reads LQKENI. The CDR3 region is CASSWTSGVYEQYF. The CDR3 DNA reads TGTGCCAGCTCCTGGACTAGCGGGGTGTACGAGCAGTACTTC.

The chain couples TRBV7-2 to TRBJ2-7; 9 nucleotides agree with TRBD1. In germline, CDR1 is SGHTA, CDR2 FQGNSA. V gave up 1 base and J gave up 2 bases; unmatched junction bases: 3. The CDR3 consists of 15 residues. The CDR3 DNA follows: TGTGCCAGCAGCTTAGTAGGGACAGGGACCTACGAGCAGTACTTC. As protein: CASSLVGTGTYEQYF.

The chain couples TRBV6-1 to TRBJ2-7, with D perhaps matching TRBD2 (7 bases). The CDR3 sequence is 15 residues long. V was shortened by 3 bases and J by 0 bases, with 12 bases between the two germline ends. Looked up from germline, CDR1 is MNHNS and CDR2 is SASEGT. The DNA of the CDR3 is TGTGCCAGCAGTGATGGGGGAGGGGGCTCCTACGAGCAGTACTTC. It is translated as CASSDGGGGSYEQYF.